This T cell receptor (beta chain) is drawn from a study of cytomegalovirus exposure and HLA in healthy donors. Whole-study results and caveats: On later analysis, the bulk of CMV-associated TCR beta chains appeared to be HLA-restricted. Solely CMV serostatus was available to characterize immune exposure.

Primers for the PCR totalled 60 Vbeta and 13 Jbeta. Method: immunoSEQ multiplex PCR; TCRdb's copy keeps in-frame clones and lacks some. Of 120,000 to 150,000 clones in the sample, around 77% are singletons; the top ten hold 4.9%. Per germline, CDR1 MDHEN and CDR2 SYDVKM. V lost 7 bases and J 9 bases, leaving 19 bases between the germline ends. CDR3 length equals 13 residues. Note on this clone: Its antigen is undetermined.

The rearrangement uses TRBV28 and TRBJ2-7, with no clear D. The clonotype originates from a woman aged 50 to 60 in good health and CMV-seronegative. The sequenced material came from PBMCs. The DNA for the CDR3 is TGTGCCAGCACTGCTCCCCACCCCGATAGGCAGTACTTC. It codes for CASTAPHPDRQYF.